Given below is one T cell receptor (beta chain) in context. Its antigen remains unknown. Unmatched junction bases numbered 10, after V lost 4 bases and J lost 7 bases. The CDR3 is made up of 14 amino acids. Germline CDR1 reads SGHNT; CDR2 reads YYREEE (reference sequence). This sample is part of a study of cytomegalovirus exposure and HLA in healthy donors. Points from the study as a whole: The majority of TCR sequences were rare, yet some public TCRs appeared in many donors.

It was with 60 Vbeta and 13 Jbeta primers that the PCR ran. Repertoires were generated with immunoSEQ multiplex PCR, while TCRdb's copy carries only in-frame clones and drops some. This table holds more than 110,000 clones, around four fifths found once. The sample was PBMCs. This chain joins TRBV5-4 and TRBJ2-7; the match to TRBD2 covers 8 bases. The sequence was obtained from a man aged 25-40 years in good health and CMV-seronegative. CDR3 nucleotide sequence: TGTGCCAGCAGCCCCGTAGCGGGAAGGGATGAGCAGTACTTC. The encoded protein is CASSPVAGRDEQYF.